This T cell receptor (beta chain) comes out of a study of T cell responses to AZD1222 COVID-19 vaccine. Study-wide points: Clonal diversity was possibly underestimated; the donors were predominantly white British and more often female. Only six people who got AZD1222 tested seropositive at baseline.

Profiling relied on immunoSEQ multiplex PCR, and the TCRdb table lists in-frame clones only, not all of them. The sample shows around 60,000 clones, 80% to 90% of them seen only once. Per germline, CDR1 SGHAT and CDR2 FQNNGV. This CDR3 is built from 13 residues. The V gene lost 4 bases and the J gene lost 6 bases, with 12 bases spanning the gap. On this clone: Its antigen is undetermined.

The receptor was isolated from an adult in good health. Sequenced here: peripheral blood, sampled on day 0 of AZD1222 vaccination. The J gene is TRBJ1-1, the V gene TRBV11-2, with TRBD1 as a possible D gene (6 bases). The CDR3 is CASSSQGGSEAFF. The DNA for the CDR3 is TGTGCCAGCAGCTCACAGGGCGGCTCTGAAGCTTTCTTT.